The 27 T cell receptor beta chains given below trace back to one sample, sequenced in a study of blood T cell repertoires in COVID-19 (TCRdb year 2020). Library prep was done by the immunoSEQ multiplex PCR assay. TCRdb carries this immuneACCESS record with in-frame sequences only. Its versions omit some clonotypes, under half of them owing to an unresolved V gene in the studies checked, with the rest unexplained. The sample records 45,000 to 55,000 clones, 84% of which are singletons. Of the sample, around 1.5% falls within the top ten clones. Sequencing was performed on peripheral blood. The receptors come from a man aged 50 or older with acute or convalescent COVID-19.

This clone was observed once. This sequence joins TRBV7-2 and TRBJ2-7; 8 nucleotides agree with TRBD2. Germline-derived CDR1 and CDR2 are SGHTA and FQGNSA. Unmatched junction bases numbered 19, after V lost 5 bases and J lost 7 bases. The CDR3 runs to 17 residues. This CDR3 reads CASSERGRRDYPSEQYF. As DNA, the CDR3 is TGTGCCAGCAGCGAGCGGGGGAGGCGGGACTACCCCTCTGAGCAGTACTTC.

This chain uses TRBV6-5 with TRBJ1-6; D perhaps matches TRBD1 (5 bases). V lost 6 bases and J 10 bases, leaving 10 bases between the germline ends. Germline loops: CDR1 MNHEY, CDR2 SVGAGI. The CDR3 sequence is 12 residues long. The CDR3 DNA follows: TGTGCCAGCAGCCAGGGATCCTCACCCCTCCACTTT. Translated: CASSQGSSPLHF.

This clone occurred a few times. This chain connects TRBV5-8 to TRBJ2-3, with 7 bases identical to TRBD2. Germline-derived CDR1 and CDR2 are SGHTS and YDEGEE. CDR3 length: 15 residues. Trimming at V came to 0 bases and at J to 2 bases, leaving 3 bases not matched to a gene. For the CDR3, the DNA is TGTGCCAGCAGCTTGGCAGCGGGGTACACAGATACGCAGTATTTT. Its translation: CASSLAAGYTDTQYF.

The chain combines TRBV28 with TRBJ2-6; possible D gene TRBD2, 5 bases. This CDR3 is built from 20 residues. The V end was cut by 5 bases, the J end by 2 bases, with 25 bases between. Germline CDR1 MDHEN, CDR2 SYDVKM. DNA for the CDR3: TGTGCCAGCAGTACAGCCGCTTGGAGCGGCGGGTCGGCTGGGGCCAACGTCCTGACTTTC. This sequence encodes CASSTAAWSGGSAGANVLTF.

The chain joins TRBV5-8 to TRBJ2-6; 7 bases match TRBD1. J gave up 1 base and V 9 bases, and 10 bases lay outside the gene matches. Per germline, CDR1 SGHTS and CDR2 YDEGEE. The length of the CDR3 is 16 residues. This chain's CDR3 is CATWDSAYSGANVLTF. CDR3 in DNA: TGTGCCACCTGGGACAGTGCCTATTCTGGGGCCAACGTCCTGACTTTC.

The chain carries TRBV30 and TRBJ1-2, with 8 bases that match TRBD1. Germline V gives CDR1 GTSNPN, CDR2 SVGIG (reference sequence). The trim removed 0 bases at V and 7 bases at J, leaving 13 bases unmatched. CDR3 length: 16 residues. The CDR3 coding sequence is TGTGCCTGGAGTGTATGGAGGGGACAGGTGTTAAGTGGCTACACCTTC. This sequence encodes CAWSVWRGQVLSGYTF.

The chain links TRBV19 to TRBJ1-5; possibly TRBD1 for D (6 bases). The CDR3 contains 15 residues. CDR1 and CDR2 (germline): LNHDA, SQIVND (reference sequence). V lost 7 bases and J 6 bases, leaving 19 bases between the germline ends. The CDR3 DNA follows: TGTGCCAGTACTCTTAGAGGGGGATCGGGTCAGCCCCAGCATTTT. Encoded protein: CASTLRGGSGQPQHF. Filled out from reference TRBV19 and TRBJ1-5, the complete variable domain reads DGGITQSPKYLFRKEGQNVTLSCEQNLNHDAMYWYRQDPGQGLRLIYYSQIVNDFQKGDIAEGYSVSREKKESFPLTVTSAQKNPTAFYLCASTLRGGSGQPQHFGDGTRLSIL.

V gene TRBV11-3 combines with J gene TRBJ1-2; D is ambiguous. The CDR3 is made up of 14 amino acids. Germline lookup yields CDR1 SGHNT and CDR2 YENEEA. V was shortened by 2 bases and J by 7 bases, with 14 bases between the two germline ends. This chain's CDR3 is CASSLPALGSGYTF. Written as DNA, the CDR3 is TGTGCCAGCAGCTTACCGGCTCTAGGGAGTGGCTACACCTTC. The full variable domain, completed using reference TRBV11-3 and TRBJ1-2, is EAGVVQSPRYKIIEKKQPVAFWCNPISGHNTLYWYLQNLGQGPELLIRYENEEAVDDSQLPKDRFSAERLKGVDSTLKIQPAELGDSAVYLCASSLPALGSGYTFGSGTRLTVV.

J is TRBJ1-5 and V is TRBV6-2 or TRBV6-3; a weak D match, TRBD1 (5 bases). The germline CDR1 and CDR2 sequences are MNHEY and SVGEGT. V dropped 7 bases and J dropped 5 bases, with 12 bases sitting between them. CDR3 length equals 13 residues. CDR3 residues: CASTPWGDQPQHF. The CDR3 DNA reads as TGTGCCAGCACCCCGTGGGGGGATCAGCCCCAGCATTTT.

The V gene is TRBV9, the J gene TRBJ2-5; TRBD1 is a possible D gene (6 bases). The CDR3 loop spans 14 amino acids. The germline V gene has CDR1 SGDLS and CDR2 YYNGEE. Trimming took 3 bases from V and 2 from J, leaving 11 bases between them. The CDR3 sequence is CASSGRQDQETQYF. The CDR3, as DNA: TGTGCCAGCAGCGGGCGACAGGATCAAGAGACCCAGTACTTC.

V gene TRBV7-9 combines with J gene TRBJ2-2, with 7 bases that match TRBD2. This CDR3 is built from 14 residues. The V gene end was trimmed by 5 bases and the J gene end by 5 bases; junction bases not matched to a gene: 5. CDR1 is SEHNR, CDR2 FQNEAQ, per germline (reference sequence). The CDR3 DNA sequence: TGTGCCAGCAGCCGCCTCGGGGGGACCGGGGAGCTGTTTTTT. Translation gives CASSRLGGTGELFF.

The rearrangement joins TRBV18 to TRBJ2-7, with TRBD2 identical over 10 bases. The CDR3 has 17 amino acids. The V segment lost 2 bases and the J segment 1 base; nucleotides outside the gene matches: 8. Germline-derived CDR1 and CDR2 are KGHSH and LQKENI. CDR3 sequence: CASSPEPGTSVSYEQYF. CDR3 coding DNA: TGTGCCAGCTCACCAGAACCCGGGACTAGCGTATCCTACGAGCAGTACTTC. Together with reference TRBV18 and TRBJ2-7, the CDR3 gives the full variable domain: NAGVMQNPRHLVRRRGQEARLRCSPMKGHSHVYWYRQLPEEGLKFMVYLQKENIIDESGMPKERFSAEFPKEGPSILRIQQVVRGDSAAYFCASSPEPGTSVSYEQYFGPGTRLTVT.

The genes are TRBV4-3 and TRBJ2-1; 7 bases align to TRBD1. J was trimmed by 7 bases and V by 3 bases; bases with no gene match: 12. Germline lookup yields CDR1 LGHNA and CDR2 YSLEER. The CDR3 extends over 16 amino acids. This CDR3 reads CASSHRQGSVTNEQFF. DNA for the CDR3: TGCGCCAGCAGCCACCGACAGGGTTCGGTCACGAATGAGCAGTTCTTC.

This clone was counted between two and nine times. This rearrangement joins TRBV6-5 to TRBJ1-2; perhaps TRBD1 as D (6 bases). CDR1 MNHEY and CDR2 SVGAGI come from the germline V gene. The CDR3 has 13 amino acids. V was shortened by 6 bases and J by 8 bases, with 16 bases between the two germline ends. CDR3 loop: CASRQGKEIGYTF. The CDR3 coding sequence is TGTGCCAGCAGACAGGGAAAGGAAATCGGCTACACCTTC.

This clone was detected only once. This sequence joins TRBV6-5 and TRBJ2-1; possible D gene TRBD2, 6 bases. The germline V gene encodes CDR1 MNHEY and CDR2 SVGAGI. The CDR3 extends over 15 amino acids. The V end lost 7 bases, the J end lost 6 bases, and 19 bases lay between the germline ends. CDR3 loop: CASTAPGGQANEQFF. The CDR3 region has the DNA TGTGCCAGCACCGCTCCAGGAGGGCAGGCCAATGAGCAGTTCTTC.

The chain employs TRBV16 and TRBJ1-3, with 8 bases aligning to TRBD1. The CDR3 is 15 residues long. In germline, CDR1 is KGHSY, CDR2 FQNENV. V lost 2 bases and J lost 5; bases outside the gene matches: 5. The CDR3 protein is CASSQQGAGRNTIYF. CDR3 DNA sequence: TGTGCCAGCAGCCAACAGGGGGCCGGGAGAAACACCATATATTTT.

This chain uses TRBV19 with TRBJ1-5, with TRBD1 identical over 10 bases. With 6 bases clipped from V and 6 bases from J, the junction kept 11 bases outside the gene matches. The CDR3 spans 16 residues. CDR1 LNHDA and CDR2 SQIVND come from the germline V gene (reference sequence). The CDR3: CASSLLPGQGTQPQHF. In DNA, the CDR3 is TGTGCCAGTAGCCTTTTGCCGGGACAGGGGACTCAGCCCCAGCATTTT. The entire variable domain, with the rest obtained from reference TRBV19 and TRBJ1-5, is as follows: DGGITQSPKYLFRKEGQNVTLSCEQNLNHDAMYWYRQDPGQGLRLIYYSQIVNDFQKGDIAEGYSVSREKKESFPLTVTSAQKNPTAFYLCASSLLPGQGTQPQHFGDGTRLSIL.

The chain couples TRBV7-2 to TRBJ2-5, with D unclear. This CDR3 is 14 amino acids long. V was cut by 2 bases and J by 3 bases, with 10 bases left in between. Looked up from germline, CDR1 is SGHTA and CDR2 is FQGNSA. The CDR3: CASSLSWAKETQYF. The CDR3, as DNA: TGTGCCAGCAGCTTAAGTTGGGCGAAAGAGACCCAGTACTTC.

This clone was seen a handful of times. V gene TRBV7-2 combines with J gene TRBJ2-7; D possibly corresponds to TRBD2 (6 bases). The germline V and J ends were trimmed by 5 bases and 4 bases, with 18 bases remaining between them. Germline V CDR1 and CDR2: SGHTA, FQGNSA. This CDR3 comprises 15 residues. The CDR3 DNA reads as TGTGCCAGCAGCCTCGCCGGAGGGGCACGATACGAGCAGTACTTC. This gives the protein CASSLAGGARYEQYF.

This chain uses TRBV19 with TRBJ2-3; TRBD2 agrees at 7 bases. Germline-derived CDR1 and CDR2 are LNHDA and SQIVND (reference sequence). The CDR3 covers 13 residues. Losses at the gene ends were 8 bases for V and 5 bases for J; bases not matched to a gene: 7. The CDR3 nucleotides are TGTGCCAGTCTCGCGGGGGACGAAGATACGCAGTATTTT. Translating it yields CASLAGDEDTQYF.

The chain uses TRBV5-1 and TRBJ1-1; D remains ambiguous. The V gene lost 5 bases and the J gene lost 4 bases, with 21 bases spanning the gap. The CDR3 is 16 residues long. Germline V CDR1 and CDR2: SGHRS, YFSETQ. For the CDR3, the DNA is TGCGCCAGCAGTCCCCCCCCCAGGTTAAGGATCACTGAAGCTTTCTTT. Protein sequence: CASSPPPRLRITEAFF.

The chain joins TRBV7-2 to TRBJ2-5, with TRBD1 matching 11 bases. After removal of 6 bases from V and 2 bases from J, the junction contained 2 bases not matched to a gene. Per germline, CDR1 SGHTA and CDR2 FQGNSA. This CDR3 comprises 14 residues. In DNA, the CDR3 is TGTGCCAGCAGTCGGGACAGGGGGCAAGAGACCCAGTACTTC. Encoded protein: CASSRDRGQETQYF.

CDR3 residues: CASSLGQGRLFF. Written as DNA, the CDR3 is TGTGCCAGCAGCTTGGGACAGGGGAGGCTGTTTTTT. This chain links TRBV5-8 with TRBJ1-4; 8 bases align to TRBD1. This CDR3 region has 12 residues. Germline values: CDR1 SGHTS, CDR2 YDEGEE. The ends lost 0 bases at V and 14 bases at J; junction bases unmatched: 3.

The CDR3 DNA sequence: TGTGCCATCAGTGAGCCAGGCAGTAGCTATGGCTACACCTTC. Amino acids: CAISEPGSSYGYTF. The chain uses TRBV10-3 and TRBJ1-2; unclear D gene. The CDR3 is 14 residues long. The germline gives CDR1 ENHRY, CDR2 SYGVKD. V shed 2 bases and J shed 4 bases, with 11 bases lying between them.

There are a few counts of this clone. The V and J genes are TRBV27 and TRBJ2-5; 8 bases map to TRBD1. Germline V gives CDR1 MNHEY, CDR2 SMNVEV (reference sequence). The J segment lost 1 base and the V segment lost 6 bases, leaving 10 bases of the junction unmatched. This CDR3 spans 16 amino acids. The CDR3 sequence is CASSPSTGDFQETQYF. CDR3 coding DNA: TGTGCCAGCAGCCCCTCGACAGGGGACTTCCAAGAGACCCAGTACTTC.

This chain uses TRBV27 with TRBJ2-3; 10 positions agree with TRBD2. Germline CDR1 reads MNHEY; CDR2 reads SMNVEV (reference sequence). The CDR3 loop spans 14 amino acids. With 8 bases clipped from V and 3 bases from J, the junction kept 5 bases outside the gene matches. This CDR3 reads CASQAGGLTDTQYF. CDR3 DNA: TGTGCCAGCCAAGCGGGAGGGTTGACAGATACGCAGTATTTT.

V usage is TRBV5-1 and J usage is TRBJ2-3; D remains ambiguous. Between the trimmed V and J ends, which lost 0 bases and 13 bases, there was a span of 9 bases. The CDR3 runs 11 residues. In germline, CDR1 is SGHRS, CDR2 YFSETQ. CDR3 sequence (DNA): TGCGCCAGCAGCTTGGCTTCTAGTAAGTATTTT. Protein product: CASSLASSKYF.